This T cell receptor beta chain was captured in a study of T cells in Graves' hyperthyroidism and ophthalmopathy (dated 2019 in TCRdb). The study in broad terms: Peripheral blood was collected at initial diagnosis, before any treatment. In several Graves' hyperthyroidism patients, the study also compared T-cell repertoires from thyroid tissue with T-cell repertoires from blood. Following sampling, methimazole starting at 30 mg daily was given to hyperthyroidism patients, and high-dose intravenous methylprednisolone was given to ophthalmopathy patients. The 85 to 100 discovery patients were divided at random into training and test sets in a 7:3 ratio. TCR Vbeta CDR3 sequencing of approximately 140 peripheral blood samples (43 ophthalmopathy, under 80 hyperthyroidism and approximately 17 progressor patients) is reported in the paper. TCR V-J signatures able to tell the groups apart were searched for in a discovery cohort of more than 90 patients, of whom approximately 40 had Graves' ophthalmopathy and around 57 had stable Graves' hyperthyroidism. Prospective prediction of ophthalmopathy was tested in an independent validation cohort of under 20 hyperthyroidism patients and 15 to 17 patients who later progressed to ophthalmopathy.

CDR1 and CDR2 (GTSNPN, SVGIG) derive from the germline V gene (reference sequence). The CDR3 measures 13 amino acids from cysteine to phenylalanine. Only CDR3 DNA is held: 39 bases, read in frame from base 1. V gives up 1 base and J gives up 6 bases, and the segment between their germline ends measures 9 bases. The TCR beta CDR3 regions were amplified from RNA transcripts. A first-round RT-PCR of the TCR CDR3 used the HTBI primer set with the Qiagen OneStep RT-PCR kit. Libraries were constructed in a second round of multiplex PCR, after which size selection and purification were carried out. Sequencing of the libraries was done on an Illumina HiSeq2000 using paired-end 100 bp reads. The published analysis was carried out like this. SOAPnuke was used to process the raw data, with reads discarded if the reads contained adapters or uncalled bases, had a mean Phred below 15, or lacked an exact constant-primer or identifier match. High-quality paired reads were merged with COPE v1.2.5, and unique nucleotide sequences were defined as clonotypes. Clonotypes were aligned to IMGT TRBV, TRBD and TRBJ reference segments using MiTCR v1.1. The analysis included only V-J combinations with a frequency above 0.0001, which together covered approximately 99% of the repertoires. A TCS score was defined as the ratio between F50 (clonal expansion) and ExV (chaos), using BLOSUM62-based TCRdist between CDR3 peptides within each V-J. Welch's t-statistics and random forest reduced roughly 500 V-J features to 13, which were used in a naive Bayes classifier (R e1071). The public reads were reprocessed in TCRdb via fastp at Q25 and MiXCR, keeping in-frame beta chains. Identical CDR3 protein sequences are pooled into one entry, listed with their most common genes and DNA. TCRdb, rather than the study authors, made the V and J calls. This sample comprises around 520,000 distinct CDR3 sequences, less than 25% of them detected only once. Of the sample, 10% to 12% is held by the ten largest clones.

Ophthalmopathy patients had moderately to severely active disease, Clinical Activity Score of at least 3, NOSPECS grade of at least 4, and duration under 3 months. Any patient with an uncontrolled infection, another autoimmune disease, pregnancy or lactation was excluded. Diagnoses were established on the basis of clinical symptoms, serum thyroxine and TRAb, thyroid ultrasound, and orbital computed tomography. Ficoll-Paque density gradient centrifugation was used to isolate PBMCs from 8 to 10 ml of fresh peripheral blood. Total RNA was extracted with Trizol reagent, and quality was checked on an Agilent 2100 Bioanalyzer. Results the study describes overall, beyond this receptor: In validation, progression to ophthalmopathy was predicted by the model with nearly 71% sensitivity and roughly 72% specificity, a median of roughly 6.4 months before onset. Most expanded thyroid clonotypes (frequency above 0.001) were also detected in blood, suggesting blood repertoires may reflect thyroid immune responses. In cross-validation, a model built on a 13 V-J signature told ophthalmopathy apart from stable hyperthyroidism with approximately 90% sensitivity and approximately 84% specificity, and in testing the same model reached 80%/75%. Sample size was not statistically predetermined, and investigators were not blinded to group allocation.

This clonotype came up a few times. Which antigen it targets is not known. Base qualities are not at hand, and no much larger clone is one base apart. The sequenced sample was blood. The chain was built from TRBV30 and TRBJ2-2; no confident D gene assignment can be made. The clonotype was recovered from a woman in her 30s with Graves' ophthalmopathy. The DNA reads as follows: TGTGCCTGGAGTGGTTCGGTCTCCGGGGAGCTGTTTTTT. Its product reads: CAWSGSVSGELFF. The full variable domain, completed from the reference TRBV30 and TRBJ2-2 proteins outside the CDR3, reads SQTIHQWPATLVQPVGSPLSLECTVEGTSNPNLYWYRQAAGRGLQLLFYSVGIGQISSEVPQNLSASRPQDRQFILSSKKLLLSDSGFYLCAWSGSVSGELFFGEGSRLTVL.